A single sample is the source of the 13 T cell receptor beta chains below, sequenced in a study of Ad26.COV2.S vaccination and SARS-CoV-2 variants. Sequencing used immunoSEQ multiplex PCR; TCRdb keeps in-frame clones, though not all of them. The sample lists about 350,000 clones, approximately 90% occurring once. This material consisted of peripheral blood, taken after recovery from COVID-19. The receptors here all came from a human donor who had recovered from COVID-19.

This CDR3 reads CASSVGGINGYTF. The CDR3 DNA is TGTGCCAGCAGCGTTGGGGGGATCAATGGCTACACCTTC. V and J are TRBV9 and TRBJ1-2; D perhaps matches TRBD1 (5 bases). The V end was cut by 2 bases, the J end by 6 bases, with 11 bases between. The CDR3 covers 13 residues. Germline V gene sequence: CDR1 SGDLS, CDR2 YYNGEE.

This chain links TRBV6-5 with TRBJ1-3; a weak D match, TRBD1 (6 bases). V was cut by 6 bases and J by 3 bases, with 15 bases left in between. The CDR3 runs 15 residues. The germline CDR1 and CDR2 sequences are MNHEY and SVGAGI. The CDR3 region is CASRNPGVSGNTIYF. The CDR3 coding sequence is TGTGCCAGCAGAAACCCAGGGGTTAGTGGAAACACCATATATTTT.

The chain employs TRBV14 and TRBJ1-6, with D uncertain. The V end lost 0 bases, the J end lost 7 bases, and 13 bases lay between the germline ends. Per the germline V gene, CDR1 is SGHDN and CDR2 is FVKESK. This CDR3 contains 16 residues. CDR3 region: CASSQDAFRSNSPLHF. In DNA, the CDR3 is TGTGCCAGCAGCCAAGATGCTTTCCGGAGCAATTCACCCCTCCACTTT.

The chain recombines TRBV4-2 with TRBJ2-1; 7 nucleotides match TRBD2. Losses at the gene ends were 1 base for V and 4 bases for J; bases not matched to a gene: 4. Germline CDR1 is LGHNA and CDR2 is YNFKEQ. This CDR3 has 15 amino acids. The CDR3 sequence is CASSQVGGSYNEQFF. The CDR3 DNA follows: TGTGCCAGCAGCCAAGTCGGGGGGTCGTACAATGAGCAGTTCTTC.

The sample holds a few counts of this clone. V is TRBV5-6 and J is TRBJ1-2; D is uncertain. The germline V gene has CDR1 SGHDT and CDR2 YYEEEE. Trimming pared 4 bases from V and 6 bases from J, leaving 13 bases between. The CDR3 totals 13 residues. In DNA, the CDR3 is TGTGCCAGCAGCCCTTTAATATCCCATGGCTACACCTTC. Its protein is CASSPLISHGYTF. Supplemented by reference TRBV5-6 and TRBJ1-2, the full variable domain reads DAGVTQSPTHLIKTRGQQVTLRCSPKSGHDTVSWYQQALGQGPQFIFQYYEEEERQRGNFPDRFSGHQFPNYSSELNVNALLLGDSALYLCASSPLISHGYTFGSGTRLTVV.

The chain recombines TRBV20-1 with TRBJ2-3; 8 bases agree with TRBD2. This CDR3 contains 15 residues. The V segment lost 3 bases and the J segment 5 bases; nucleotides outside the gene matches: 10. The germline V gene has CDR1 DFQATT and CDR2 SNEGSKA (reference sequence). CDR3 nucleotides: TGCAGTGCTAGTATTCTTCGGGGGGGGCTAGATACGCAGTATTTT. This gives the protein CSASILRGGLDTQYF.

The chain links TRBV5-1 to TRBJ2-5, with 8 bases fitting TRBD1. The CDR3 consists of 16 residues. J gave up 1 base and V 0 bases, and 5 bases lay outside the gene matches. The germline CDR1 and CDR2 sequences are SGHRS and YFSETQ. DNA for the CDR3: TGCGCCAGCAGCTTGGGACAGGGGCTCGCCCAAGAGACCCAGTACTTC. This sequence encodes CASSLGQGLAQETQYF.

This clone showed up just once. The chain couples TRBV5-1 to TRBJ2-7; D gene ambiguous. V was cut by 3 bases and J by 0 bases, with 10 bases left in between. The germline gives CDR1 SGHRS, CDR2 YFSETQ. CDR3 length: 14 residues. CDR3 amino acids: CASSSGPNSYEQYF. The CDR3 nucleotides read TGCGCCAGCAGCTCCGGACCGAACTCCTACGAGCAGTACTTC.

The genes are TRBV7-9 and TRBJ1-1, with 7 nucleotides matching TRBD1. CDR1 SEHNR and CDR2 FQNEAQ come from the germline V gene (reference sequence). Trimming cost V 3 bases and J 5 bases; bases outside gene matches: 6. CDR3 length: 14 residues. The CDR3, as DNA: TGTGCCAGCAGCTTCGGTCAGGGGGGGACTGAAGCTTTCTTT. Protein: CASSFGQGGTEAFF.

The genes are TRBV5-1 and TRBJ1-6; 7 bases align to TRBD1. With 0 bases clipped from V and 9 bases from J, the junction kept 9 bases outside the gene matches. This CDR3 is 16 amino acids long. Germline CDR1 and CDR2: SGHRS and YFSETQ. As DNA, the CDR3 is TGCGCCAGCAGCTTGGTAGGTGCAGGGGGTGTTTCACCCCTCCACTTT. Its protein product is CASSLVGAGGVSPLHF.

The V and J genes are TRBV5-5 and TRBJ2-7; D is ambiguous. Germline V gives CDR1 SGHKS, CDR2 YYEKEE (reference sequence). V shed 1 base and J shed 3 bases, with 8 bases lying between them. This CDR3 region has 13 residues. CDR3 DNA sequence: TGTGCCAGCAGCTTGACACAATACTACGAGCAGTACTTC. The encoded protein is CASSLTQYYEQYF.

The J gene is TRBJ1-1, the V gene TRBV4-1; 9 bases are shared with TRBD1. The trim removed 3 bases at V and 1 base at J, leaving 21 bases unmatched. The CDR3 runs 21 residues. Germline CDR1 is MGHRA and CDR2 is YSYEKL. CDR3 nucleotides: TGCGCCAGCAGCCAGCCCGGGACAGGGTATGAGTTTAGTTCGGGGAACACTGAAGCTTTCTTT. Protein product: CASSQPGTGYEFSSGNTEAFF.

V usage is TRBV5-1 and J usage is TRBJ2-5, with D possibly being TRBD1 (6 bases). CDR1 is SGHRS, CDR2 YFSETQ, per germline. CDR3 length: 13 residues. Trimming shortened V by 4 bases and J by 4 bases, and 11 bases separated the two germline ends. The CDR3 DNA sequence: TGCGCCAGCAGCGGCCAGGGGAGAGAGACCCAGTACTTC. It is translated as CASSGQGRETQYF.